The 21 T cell receptor beta chains in this list originate from one sample, sequenced in a study of T cell changes during pregnancy in multiple sclerosis. Assay: immunoSEQ multiplex PCR; the TCRdb copy retains only in-frame clones and omits some. The table lists tens of thousands of clones, about nine tenths of them singletons. The specimen comprised peripheral blood, sampled after pregnancy. The source of these receptors is a female donor in good health, enrolled as a control in a pregnancy study.

The rearrangement joins TRBV5-1 to TRBJ2-1; 9 bases align to TRBD2. The germline V gene encodes CDR1 SGHRS and CDR2 YFSETQ. This CDR3 contains 15 residues. The V segment lost 0 bases and the J segment 4 bases; nucleotides outside the gene matches: 2. CDR3 in amino acids: CASSLETSGYNEQFF. For the CDR3, the DNA is TGCGCCAGCAGCTTGGAGACTAGCGGATACAATGAGCAGTTCTTC. Combining the CDR3 with reference TRBV5-1 and TRBJ2-1 gives the whole variable domain KAGVTQTPRYLIKTRGQQVTLSCSPISGHRSVSWYQQTPGQGLQFLFEYFSETQRNKGNFPGRFSGRQFSNSRSEMNVSTLELGDSALYLCASSLETSGYNEQFFGPGTRLTVL.

The chain uses TRBV9 and TRBJ1-1; D is ambiguous. CDR1 is SGDLS and CDR2 is YYNGEE in the germline V gene. The CDR3 totals 13 residues. The germline V and J ends were trimmed by 0 bases and 5 bases, with 8 bases remaining between them. The CDR3 loop reads CASSVGALTEAFF. In DNA, the CDR3 is TGTGCCAGCAGCGTAGGGGCTTTAACTGAAGCTTTCTTT.

V and J are TRBV4-1 and TRBJ1-2, with D perhaps TRBD1 (5 bases). V was trimmed by 0 bases and J by 8 bases, leaving 16 bases between them. The CDR3 contains 15 residues. The V gene's germline CDR1 is MGHRA and CDR2 YSYEKL. The CDR3 loop is CASSQDRGMSSGYTF. CDR3 bases: TGCGCCAGCAGCCAAGATCGGGGGATGAGTAGCGGCTACACCTTC.

The J gene is TRBJ1-2, the V gene TRBV9; a weak D match, TRBD1 (5 bases). Between the trimmed V and J ends, which lost 0 bases and 2 bases, there was a span of 8 bases. Germline assignment: CDR1 SGDLS and CDR2 YYNGEE. The CDR3 spans 14 residues. CDR3 DNA: TGTGCCAGCAGCGTAGAATCAGGGAACTATGGCTACACCTTC. Protein: CASSVESGNYGYTF. Full variable domain (outside the CDR3, taken from reference TRBV9 and TRBJ1-2): DSGVTQTPKHLITATGQRVTLRCSPRSGDLSVYWYQQSLDQGLQFLIQYYNGEERAKGNILERFSAQQFPDLHSELNLSSLELGDSALYFCASSVESGNYGYTFGSGTRLTVV.

This chain joins TRBV4-1 and TRBJ1-3; TRBD1 matches 8 bases. CDR3 length equals 14 residues. The germline gives CDR1 MGHRA, CDR2 YSYEKL. V was pared by 3 bases and J by 13 bases, with 11 bases of the junction left unmatched. CDR3 sequence: CASSHAPATGEIYF. The CDR3 region has the DNA TGCGCCAGCAGCCACGCCCCCGCGACAGGGGAAATATATTTT.

The rearrangement uses TRBV6-5 and TRBJ2-7; 7 bases match TRBD1. This CDR3 comprises 13 residues. The germline gives CDR1 MNHEY, CDR2 SVGAGI. Trimming at V came to 3 bases and at J to 5 bases, leaving 4 bases not matched to a gene. CDR3 amino acids: CASSYTGADEQYF. CDR3 DNA sequence: TGTGCCAGCAGTTATACAGGGGCTGACGAGCAGTACTTC.

This chain connects TRBV6-1 to TRBJ2-5, with 8 bases fitting TRBD1. V lost 3 bases to trimming and J lost 2 bases; unmatched junction nucleotides: 8. Germline loops: CDR1 MNHNS, CDR2 SASEGT. The CDR3 extends over 16 amino acids. For the CDR3, the DNA is TGTGCCAGCAGTGATATCCGCAGGGGGCGGCAAGAGACCCAGTACTTC. Its protein product is CASSDIRRGRQETQYF.

The chain recombines TRBV7-9 with TRBJ2-7; D is undetermined. V was clipped by 5 bases and J by 2 bases, with 7 bases between them. The CDR3 has 12 residues. Germline V gene data show CDR1 as SEHNR and CDR2 as FQNEAQ (reference sequence). CDR3 coding DNA: TGTGCCAGCAGCCCCACTACCTACGAGCAGTACTTC. This codes for CASSPTTYEQYF.

The chain links TRBV9 to TRBJ2-2, with 10 bases matching TRBD1. Trimming removed 4 bases from V and 7 bases from J; junction bases left unmatched: 10. This CDR3 has 16 amino acids. Germline loops: CDR1 SGDLS, CDR2 YYNGEE. The DNA of the CDR3 is TGTGCCAGCAGCTCACCCGGGACAGGGGTCGTCGGGGAGCTGTTTTTT. Translated: CASSSPGTGVVGELFF.

This sequence joins TRBV5-1 and TRBJ2-1, with 10 bases fitting TRBD1. This CDR3 contains 19 residues. V lost 0 bases, J lost 6 bases, and 15 bases stayed unmatched. CDR1 is SGHRS and CDR2 is YFSETQ in the germline V gene. CDR3 nucleotide sequence: TGCGCCAGCAGCTTGGCCCCGGGACAGGGGATCTCTGAATCCAATGAGCAGTTCTTC. Its translation: CASSLAPGQGISESNEQFF.

V gene TRBV7-2 combines with J gene TRBJ2-7; 7 bases agree with TRBD1. The J segment lost 0 bases and the V segment lost 5 bases, leaving 4 bases of the junction unmatched. From germline, CDR1 is SGHTA and CDR2 FQGNSA. The CDR3 covers 14 residues. This CDR3 is CASSPRTGSYEQYF. DNA of the CDR3: TGTGCCAGCAGCCCAAGGACAGGCTCCTACGAGCAGTACTTC.

This chain joins TRBV29-1 and TRBJ1-2, with D uncertain. The germline gives CDR1 SQVTM, CDR2 ANQGSEA. The CDR3 is made up of 13 amino acids. Trimming shortened V by 4 bases and J by 0 bases, and 9 bases separated the two germline ends. CDR3 sequence reads: CSVGVGANYGYTF. CDR3 sequence (DNA): TGCAGCGTTGGGGTGGGAGCTAACTATGGCTACACCTTC.

The J gene is TRBJ1-5, the V gene TRBV5-8; weak D call: TRBD1 (5 bases). The CDR3 loop spans 15 amino acids. The V gene's germline CDR1 is SGHTS and CDR2 YDEGEE. Trimming cost V 0 bases and J 2 bases, with 9 bases left between them. The chain's CDR3 is CASSLVPGGNQPQHF. The CDR3 nucleotides are TGTGCCAGCAGCTTGGTCCCGGGGGGCAATCAGCCCCAGCATTTT.

The CDR3 protein is CASSLRVGADNEQFF. The DNA for the CDR3 is TGCGCCAGCAGCCTGCGAGTGGGAGCGGATAATGAGCAGTTCTTC. The chain employs TRBV5-1 and TRBJ2-1, with D possibly matching TRBD2 (5 bases). The CDR3 loop spans 15 amino acids. Germline V gene sequence: CDR1 SGHRS, CDR2 YFSETQ. V dropped 4 bases and J dropped 7 bases, with 18 bases sitting between them.

The V gene is TRBV27, the J gene TRBJ2-3; possible D gene TRBD1, 6 bases. Germline V gene lookup returns CDR1 MNHEY and CDR2 SMNVEV (reference sequence). Trimming removed 5 bases at V and 4 bases at J, with 22 bases between. The CDR3 length is 17 residues. CDR3 DNA: TGTGCCAGCAGTAACCGACACCAACAGGGCCTGGCAGATACGCAGTATTTT. Its protein is CASSNRHQQGLADTQYF.

This clone was seen once. V and J are TRBV2 and TRBJ1-4; no firm D call. The CDR3 loop spans 14 amino acids. Germline V gene data show CDR1 as SNHLY and CDR2 as FYNNEI. V was cut by 7 bases and J by 0 bases, with 9 bases left in between. The CDR3, as DNA: TGTGCCAGCATCCGAGCTGCAACTAATGAAAAACTGTTTTTT. This sequence encodes CASIRAATNEKLFF.

The chain employs TRBV19 and TRBJ1-5; the D gene is possibly TRBD1 (5 bases). The V gene lost 3 bases and the J gene lost 3 bases, with 15 bases spanning the gap. Germline V lookup: CDR1 LNHDA, CDR2 SQIVND (reference sequence). This CDR3 is 16 amino acids long. The CDR3 protein is CASSMEGARNNQPQHF. The CDR3 bases are TGTGCCAGTAGTATGGAAGGGGCCCGGAACAATCAGCCCCAGCATTTT. The entire variable domain, with the rest obtained from reference TRBV19 and TRBJ1-5, is as follows: DGGITQSPKYLFRKEGQNVTLSCEQNLNHDAMYWYRQDPGQGLRLIYYSQIVNDFQKGDIAEGYSVSREKKESFPLTVTSAQKNPTAFYLCASSMEGARNNQPQHFGDGTRLSIL.

The V gene is TRBV4-3, the J gene TRBJ2-7; maybe TRBD2 (5 bases). CDR3 size: 15 residues. Germline V gene sequence: CDR1 LGHNA, CDR2 YSLEER. Trimming left V 0 bases short and J 4 bases short, with 13 bases between. CDR3 sequence: CASSQDHGGRYEQYF. DNA for the CDR3: TGCGCCAGCAGCCAAGACCACGGAGGAAGGTACGAGCAGTACTTC.

The chain recombines TRBV7-2 with TRBJ2-3; D ambiguous. V lost 5 bases to trimming and J lost 4 bases, with 10 bases between them. The CDR3 runs 13 residues. CDR1 and CDR2 from the germline V gene are SGHTA and FQGNSA. The CDR3 DNA reads as TGTGCCAGCAGCCCAGCAGAGGCAGATACGCAGTATTTT. Residues: CASSPAEADTQYF. Based on the CDR3 plus reference TRBV7-2 and TRBJ2-3, the full variable domain is GAGVSQSPSNKVTEKGKDVELRCDPISGHTALYWYRQSLGQGLEFLIYFQGNSAPDKSGLPSDRFSAERTGGSVSTLTIQRTQQEDSAVYLCASSPAEADTQYFGPGTRLTVL.

The sample holds one count of this clone. The chain links TRBV28 to TRBJ2-7; weak D call: TRBD1 (6 bases). In germline, CDR1 is MDHEN, CDR2 SYDVKM. The length of the CDR3 is 18 residues. V was cut by 5 bases and J by 0 bases, with 23 bases left in between. CDR3 loop: CASSNYQKDSLTSYEQYF. The DNA of the CDR3 is TGTGCCAGCAGTAATTACCAAAAGGACAGCCTTACCTCCTACGAGCAGTACTTC.

This sequence joins TRBV5-6 and TRBJ1-4, with D tentatively TRBD1 (6 bases). CDR1 SGHDT and CDR2 YYEEEE come from the germline V gene. This CDR3 comprises 14 residues. The V and J ends lost 4 bases and 6 bases respectively, with 13 bases between them. CDR3: CASSPGGRDEKLFF. CDR3 bases: TGTGCCAGCAGCCCGGGGGGCAGGGATGAAAAACTGTTTTTT. The complete variable domain, with remaining parts taken from reference TRBV5-6 and TRBJ1-4, reads DAGVTQSPTHLIKTRGQQVTLRCSPKSGHDTVSWYQQALGQGPQFIFQYYEEEERQRGNFPDRFSGHQFPNYSSELNVNALLLGDSALYLCASSPGGRDEKLFFGSGTQLSVL.